This passage covers 7 T cell receptor beta chains from one sample sequenced in a study of human T cells and chemical hapten exposure. The time point: pre-sensitization, week 0. Treatment: therapeutic diphenylcyclopropenone sensitization with weekly scalp DPC. TCRdb re-called the RACE reads through MiXCR, storing one row per CDR3 protein. The sample has 240,000 or so distinct CDR3 sequences; approximately 8.6% are singletons. The specimen comprised whole blood, sampled in connection with sensitization to the hapten diphenylcyclopropenone (DPC). The receptors stem from a woman between 40 and 50 years old with alopecia areata. Some clones in this sample may be carry-over from other donors' samples.

The rearrangement links TRBV7-2 to TRBJ1-6, with no clear D. Trimming removed 3 bases at V and 15 bases at J, with 18 bases between. CDR3 length equals 14 residues. The V gene's germline CDR1 is SGHTA and CDR2 FQGNSA. CDR3 nucleotides: TGTGCCAGCAGCTTGGGCCCGCCAGTCCCACGCCTCCACTTT. It specifies CASSLGPPVPRLHF. The full variable domain, rest sourced from reference TRBV7-2 and TRBJ1-6, is GAGVSQSPSNKVTEKGKDVELRCDPISGHTALYWYRQSLGQGLEFLIYFQGNSAPDKSGLPSDRFSAERTGGSVSTLTIQRTQQEDSAVYLCASSLGPPVPRLHFGNGTRLTVT.

This rearrangement joins TRBV30 to TRBJ2-5, with D tentatively TRBD1 (6 bases). The CDR3 sequence is 13 residues long. Looked up from germline, CDR1 is GTSNPN and CDR2 is SVGIG (reference sequence). V was shortened by 1 base and J by 4 bases, with 10 bases between the two germline ends. The CDR3: CAWSGTVRETQYF. CDR3 sequence (DNA): TGTGCCTGGAGTGGGACAGTCAGAGAGACCCAGTACTTC.

At least ten counts were recorded for this clonotype. CDR3 coding DNA: TGTGCCAGCAGTGGACCGGGACAGCTCTACAATTCACCCCTCCACTTT. Residues: CASSGPGQLYNSPLHF. The gene calls are TRBV25-1 and TRBJ1-6; 7 bases match TRBD1. The ends lost 4 bases at V and 7 bases at J; junction bases unmatched: 10. The CDR3 loop spans 16 amino acids. Germline assignment: CDR1 MGHDK and CDR2 SYGVNS.

The chain employs TRBV21-1 and TRBJ2-7; the D segment call TRBD1 is taken from the table without a DNA check. TRBV21-1 is labeled a pseudogene. The CDR3 runs to 16 residues. The CDR3 bases are TGTGCCAGCAGCAAACCCCCGGGACAGGATCCCTACGAGCAGTACTTC. Its protein product is CASSKPPGQDPYEQYF.

The DNA of the CDR3 is TGCAGCGTTGACCCTAGGCCAACAGATACGCAGTATTTT. Translation: CSVDPRPTDTQYF. The chain employs TRBV29-1 and TRBJ2-3; the D is unclear. Germline CDR1 reads SQVTM; CDR2 reads ANQGSEA. This CDR3 has 13 amino acids. Trimming pared 3 bases from V and 3 bases from J, leaving 10 bases between.

This clonotype was counted at least ten times. This rearrangement joins TRBV7-8 to TRBJ2-6; the D call may be TRBD1 or TRBD2 (5 bases each). Germline lookup yields CDR1 SGHVS and CDR2 FQNEAQ. Trimming shortened V by 6 bases and J by 0 bases, and 6 bases separated the two germline ends. This CDR3 has 14 amino acids. The CDR3 region has the DNA TGTGCCAGCAGGGGGACCTCTGGGGCCAACGTCCTGACTTTC. Its translation is CASRGTSGANVLTF.

The table lists this clonotype with many counts. The chain employs TRBV29-1 and TRBJ2-3; no firm D call. There are 13 residues in the CDR3. Germline V gene lookup returns CDR1 SQVTM and CDR2 ANQGSEA. V was pared by 4 bases and J by 0 bases, with 8 bases between. The CDR3: CSVVPDSTDTQYF. The CDR3 DNA sequence: TGCAGCGTTGTACCCGACAGCACAGATACGCAGTATTTT.